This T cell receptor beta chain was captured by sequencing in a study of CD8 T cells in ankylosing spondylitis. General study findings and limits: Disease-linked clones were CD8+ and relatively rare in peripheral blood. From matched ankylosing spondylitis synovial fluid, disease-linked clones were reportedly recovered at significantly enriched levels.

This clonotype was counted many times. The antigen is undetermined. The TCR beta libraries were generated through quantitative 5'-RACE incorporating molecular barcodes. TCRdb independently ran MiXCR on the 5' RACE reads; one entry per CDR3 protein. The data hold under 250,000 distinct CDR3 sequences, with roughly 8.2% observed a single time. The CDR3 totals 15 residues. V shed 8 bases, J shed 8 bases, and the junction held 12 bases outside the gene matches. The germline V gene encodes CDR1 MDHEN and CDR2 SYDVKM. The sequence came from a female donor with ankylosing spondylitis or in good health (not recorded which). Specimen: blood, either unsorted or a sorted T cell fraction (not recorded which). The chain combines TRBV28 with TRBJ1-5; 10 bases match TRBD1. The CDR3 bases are TGTGCCAGCCTTTCTAGGGGGACAGGGGAGAAGCCCCAGCATTTT. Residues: CASLSRGTGEKPQHF.